The 3 T cell receptor beta chains reported below all come from one sample, sequenced in a study of metastatic and nonmetastatic thyroid tumors. MiXCR re-clonotyped the PCR reads for TCRdb. The sample lists around 50,000 clones, just under 30% occurring once. Prior to thyroid surgery, none of the patients had received any treatment. Source material: blood. The receptors were sampled from a female donor with papillary thyroid cancer or a benign thyroid nodule (not recorded which). Some clones in this sample may be carry-over from other donors' samples.

This clone has a single count. CDR3 bases: TGCGCCAGCAGCTTAGGCAGTGGGTCGTCTGGAAACACCATATATTTT. Amino acid sequence: CASSLGSGSSGNTIYF. The chain combines TRBV5-1 with TRBJ1-3, with D hard to call. The CDR3 length is 16 residues. Germline V CDR1 and CDR2: SGHRS, YFSETQ. Trimming pared 2 bases from V and 1 base from J, leaving 13 bases between.

Turning to this clone: A much larger clone sits a single nucleotide away, making a read error possible. At the DNA level, this CDR3 is encoded by other sequences in the same sample as well. The V gene is TRBV12-3 or TRBV12-4, the J gene TRBJ1-6, with a weak D call TRBD1 (5 bases). Trimming pared 2 bases from V and 6 bases from J, leaving 8 bases between. The CDR3 extends over 14 amino acids. CDR3 DNA: TGTGCCAGCAGTTTATCTGGGGCTAATTCACCCCTCCACTTT. Amino acid sequence: CASSLSGANSPLHF.

CDR3 bases: TGTGCCAGCTCACCACCCCAGGGCAGGGGGATGGCGTACGAGCAGTACTTC. It codes for CASSPPQGRGMAYEQYF. This chain uses TRBV18 with TRBJ2-7; 7 bases match TRBD1. The J segment lost 4 bases and the V segment lost 0 bases, leaving 12 bases of the junction unmatched. CDR1 is KGHSH, CDR2 LQKENI, per germline. This CDR3 region has 17 residues.